The rows below give T cell receptor beta chains drawn from one sample of a study of chemoradiotherapy in HPV16-positive cancers. Produced via immunoSEQ multiplex PCR; TCRdb's table is partial and in-frame only. The repertoire consists of roughly 4,500 clones, with roughly two thirds occurring once and the leading ten covering around 9%. Sequences were derived from tumor tissue, sampled from a patient who underwent chemoradiotherapy. The receptors stem from a human donor with HPV-associated anogenital cancer. Both conserved end residues are part of each CDR3. Fields, in order: J gene, D gene, clone size, V gene, CDR3 DNA, CDR3 protein. D genes are given only for firm matches. Where a row states a size, it is once, few, many or the class of an expanded clone; other rows omit it.

>TRBJ1-1|TRBD1|few|TRBV5-1
TGCGCCAGCAGCTTCAAGGGGGCAGCCACTGAAGCTTTCTTT
CASSFKGAATEAFF
>TRBJ2-7|-|few|TRBV29-1
TGCAGCGTTGGGGCAGGGATTTACGAGCAGTACTTC
CSVGAGIYEQYF
>TRBJ2-2|TRBD2|-|TRBV27
TGTGCCAGCAGTTTATCGGGACTAGCGAGACACACCGGGGAGCTGTTTTTT
CASSLSGLARHTGELFF
>TRBJ2-7|TRBD1|few|TRBV7-2
TGTGCCAGCAGACCTAGACAGGGGGCGGTATACGAGCAGTACTTC
CASRPRQGAVYEQYF
>TRBJ2-5|-|once|TRBV28
TGTGCCAGCAGCCAGACAAGGGCTGGAGAGACCCAGTACTTC
CASSQTRAGETQYF
>TRBJ2-6|-|-|TRBV5-5
TGTGCCAGCACCTTGGGTCCCTCTGGGGCCAACGTCCTGACTTTC
CASTLGPSGANVLTF
>TRBJ2-1|TRBD1|-|TRBV14
TGTGCCAGCAGCCAAGATGAAGGGGGACAGGGGCACAATGAGCAGTTCTTC
CASSQDEGGQGHNEQFF
>TRBJ1-5|-|-|TRBV6-1
TGTGCCAGCAGTGATGCGGGAAGGCAGCCCCAGCATTTT
CASSDAGRQPQHF
>TRBJ2-3|-|-|TRBV27
TGTGCCAGCAGCCTAGACGGCTATACGCAGTATTTT
CASSLDGYTQYF
>TRBJ2-7|-|-|TRBV6-1
TGTGCCAGCAGTGAAGGAGGATACGAGCAGTACTTC
CASSEGGYEQYF
>TRBJ1-3|TRBD1|-|TRBV28
TGTGCCAGCAGTTTAACAGGGGTACACGGAAACACCATATATTTT
CASSLTGVHGNTIYF
>TRBJ2-5|-|-|TRBV5-8
TGTGCCAGCAGCTTGGGGCAAACCGGAGGGGAGACCCAGTACTTC
CASSLGQTGGETQYF
>TRBJ2-7|TRBD2|-|TRBV15
TGTGCCACCAGCAGCGGGACTAGCGGGAGCTACGAGCAGTACTTC
CATSSGTSGSYEQYF
>TRBJ2-7|-|-|TRBV19
TGTGCCAGTAGTGGGCTAGAGGATGTAAGGGCGCAGTACTTC
CASSGLEDVRAQYF
>TRBJ1-2|TRBD1|few|TRBV27
TGTGCCAGCAGCTTGACCCAGACAGGGGTTAAGGGCTATGGCTACACCTTC
CASSLTQTGVKGYGYTF
>TRBJ2-7|-|-|TRBV4-2
TGTGCCAGCAGCCAAGATAAGGGCCGGTACGAGCAGTACTTC
CASSQDKGRYEQYF
>TRBJ2-3|-|-|TRBV19
TGTGCCAGTAGGGGCGGGAATTCAGATACGCAGTATTTT
CASRGGNSDTQYF
>TRBJ2-2|TRBD2|-|TRBV7-2
TGTGCCAGCAGCTTCCCGACTAGCGGGAGGTACTCGAACACCGGGGAGCTGTTTTTT
CASSFPTSGRYSNTGELFF
>TRBJ2-5|TRBD2|-|TRBV14
TGTGCCAGCAGCAGCCGGACTAGCGGGAGAGGAGGAGAGACCCAGTACTTC
CASSSRTSGRGGETQYF
>TRBJ1-4|-|-|TRBV28
TGTGCCAGCAGTTTACCCTCCCGACCGGAAAAACTGTTTTTT
CASSLPSRPEKLFF
>TRBJ1-3|-|-|TRBV30
TGTGCCTGGAGTGTACTAGTGGGACATTCTAACTCTGTGGACACCATATATTTT
CAWSVLVGHSNSVDTIYF
>TRBJ2-1|TRBD2|-|TRBV19
TGTGCCAGTAGTATTCATCGGGGACTAGCGGGAGTCGATGAGCAGTTCTTC
CASSIHRGLAGVDEQFF
>TRBJ2-5|TRBD2|-|TRBV5-1
TGCGCCAGCAGCTTCCACGGAGGGCTAGCGGGGGGAAAAGGGGAGACCCAGTACTTC
CASSFHGGLAGGKGETQYF
>TRBJ2-2|-|-|TRBV7-8
TGTGCCAGCAGCTTATTGGAGGGGGCGGTGAGGACCGGGGAGCTGTTTTTT
CASSLLEGAVRTGELFF
>TRBJ1-1|-|-|TRBV14
TGTGCCAGCAGCCTCCGAAGGACTGAAGCTTTCTTT
CASSLRRTEAFF
>TRBJ2-5|TRBD2|-|TRBV28
TGTGCCAGCAGTCCCATAGCGGGAGCTTCGCTGAGCTCAGAGACCCAGTACTTC
CASSPIAGASLSSETQYF
>TRBJ2-1|-|once|TRBV7-2
TGTGCCAGCAGCTTGGATTTCCCGTTCTTC
CASSLDFPFF